This is a list of T cell receptor beta chains from one sample in a study of TIL therapy for anti-PD-1-resistant metastatic lung cancer. The protocol was immunoSEQ multiplex PCR, while the TCRdb copy is restricted to in-frame clones and leaves out a portion. The table has around 50,000 clones, roughly 70% seen once. The material was blood, obtained at baseline. These receptor sequences come from a person aged 25 to 79 with non-small cell lung cancer. CDR3s include the opening cysteine and the closing phenylalanine or tryptophan. D genes are given only for firm matches. Only part of the rows carry a size: once, few, many, or a class if the clone is expanded.

j_call d_call cdr3_length clone_size v_call cdr3_nt cdr3_aa
TRBJ2-1 . 16 . TRBV5-1 TGCGCCAGCAGCTTGGCCAATGTGGCCCCATGGAATGAGCAGTTCTTC CASSLANVAPWNEQFF
TRBJ2-7 . 14 . TRBV9 TGTGCCAGCAGCGCCGGGACATCAGCCTACGAGCAGTACTTC CASSAGTSAYEQYF
TRBJ2-3 TRBD2 17 . TRBV19 TGTGCCAGTAGTACTCCCCTTAGCGGGGGGGAGCCAGATACGCAGTATTTT CASSTPLSGGEPDTQYF
TRBJ2-3 TRBD2 16 . TRBV11-2 TGTGCCAGCAGCTCGAGACTAGCGGGAGGTGGGGATACGCAGTATTTT CASSSRLAGGGDTQYF
TRBJ2-7 TRBD1 16 . TRBV7-8 TGTGCCAGCAGCTCATATTATACAGGGGGCTCTAACGAGCAGTACTTC CASSSYYTGGSNEQYF
TRBJ1-3 . 14 once TRBV7-2 TGTGCCAGCAGCTCCCCGGACTCTGGAAACACCATATATTTT CASSSPDSGNTIYF
TRBJ1-2 . 14 . TRBV21-1 TGTGCCAGCCTGGGACCCAGAGCTAACTATGGCTACACCTTC CASLGPRANYGYTF
TRBJ1-2 TRBD1 15 . TRBV9 TGTGCCAGCAGCGTTGGGGGACAGGGATTGGATGGCTACACCTTC CASSVGGQGLDGYTF
TRBJ2-5 TRBD1 15 few TRBV6-6 TGTGCCAGCAGTTACGGGGGGGACAGGGTAGAGACCCAGTACTTC CASSYGGDRVETQYF
TRBJ1-2 . 13 . TRBV19 TGTGCCACCACGGGGGGGTTAAGGGATGGCTACACCTTC CATTGGLRDGYTF